The rows below give T cell receptor beta chains drawn from one sample of a study. TCRdb itself ran the 5' RACE reads through MiXCR, one entry per CDR3 protein. This table holds about 64,000 distinct CDR3 sequences, 22% found once. What was sequenced was memory CD4+ T cells sorted from a lymph node. The receptor set was obtained from a female donor with breast cancer. Both conserved end residues are part of each CDR3. A D gene is named only where the DNA matches it firmly. Only part of the rows carry a size: once, few, many, or a class if the clone is expanded.

size,D,J,V,DNA,CDR3
NA,TRBD1,TRBJ1-6,TRBV3-1,TGTGCCAGCAGCCAAGTCAGGGGGGGATATAATTCACCCCTCCACTTT,CASSQVRGGYNSPLHF
many,TRBD1,TRBJ1-1,TRBV29-1,TGCAGCGCCGATCCGGGAACGGGACAGGGGACCACTGAAGCTTTCTTT,CSADPGTGQGTTEAFF
NA,TRBD1,TRBJ2-4,TRBV12-3/TRBV12-4,TGTGCCAGCAGTTCCCCAGGGGGAATAGCCAAAAACATTCAGTACTTC,CASSSPGGIAKNIQYF
NA,TRBD2,TRBJ2-7,TRBV6-1,TGTGCCAGCAGCGGACAGGGAGGGAATAGCGGGAGGTTATACGAGCAGTACTTC,CASSGQGGNSGRLYEQYF
NA,TRBD1,TRBJ2-7,TRBV4-3,TGTGCCAGCAGCGAGGGGGACAGAAACGTAGGGGAGCAGAACTTC,CASSEGDRNVGEQNF
NA,TRBD1,TRBJ1-1,TRBV29-1,TGCAGCGTTATACGAACTGGGACAGGGAAAACTGAAGCTTTCTTT,CSVIRTGTGKTEAFF
medium-sized,NA,TRBJ2-6,TRBV5-1,TGCGCCAGCAGGCCCTCTGGGGCCAACGTCCTGACTTTC,CASRPSGANVLTF
few,NA,TRBJ1-2,TRBV10-3,TGTGCCATCAGTGCTGGGGGGCGAGTCGCAAGTGGCTATGGCTACACCTTC,CAISAGGRVASGYGYTF
NA,NA,TRBJ1-1,TRBV12-3/TRBV12-4,TGTGCCAGCAGTTTAGGTAGCGGCGCGATGAACACTGAAGCTTTCTTT,CASSLGSGAMNTEAFF
many,NA,TRBJ1-2,TRBV6-2/TRBV6-3,TGTGCCAGCAGTCGTGGGTCAGCCGGCTACACCTTC,CASSRGSAGYTF
few,NA,TRBJ1-2,TRBV20-1,TGCAGTGCTAGAGGGGCGGGCTATGGCTACACCTTC,CSARGAGYGYTF
NA,TRBD2,TRBJ2-7,TRBV12-3/TRBV12-4,TGTGCCGGCAGGGAGGGGCAGGTAAACTACGAGCAGTACTTC,CAGREGQVNYEQYF
few,NA,TRBJ2-3,TRBV7-9,TGTGCCAGCAGCTTGGGTCATACGCAGTATTTT,CASSLGHTQYF
few,NA,TRBJ1-2,TRBV12-3/TRBV12-4,TGTGCCAGCACGGGGGCTTTTGGCAGCCGCGGGTACACCTTC,CASTGAFGSRGYTF
many,NA,TRBJ2-3,TRBV28,TGTGCCAGCAGTCCAAAATCGACCTGGAGGGATACGCAGTATTTT,CASSPKSTWRDTQYF
few,NA,TRBJ2-6,TRBV28,TGTGCCAGCAGTTTGAGGGGCTTTGGGGCCAACGTCCTGACTTTC,CASSLRGFGANVLTF
few,TRBD2,TRBJ2-1,TRBV20-1,TGCAGTGCTAGTCTGGGACTAGCGGGAGTAGGCAATAAGCAGTTCTTC,CSASLGLAGVGNKQFF
many,NA,TRBJ1-3,TRBV6-5,TGTGCCAGCAGACCGCGGGACGTTATTAGAAACACCATATATTTT,CASRPRDVIRNTIYF
few,TRBD1,TRBJ2-3,TRBV6-2/TRBV6-3,TGTGCCAGCAGTCCGACAGGGATTACAGATACGCAGTATTTT,CASSPTGITDTQYF